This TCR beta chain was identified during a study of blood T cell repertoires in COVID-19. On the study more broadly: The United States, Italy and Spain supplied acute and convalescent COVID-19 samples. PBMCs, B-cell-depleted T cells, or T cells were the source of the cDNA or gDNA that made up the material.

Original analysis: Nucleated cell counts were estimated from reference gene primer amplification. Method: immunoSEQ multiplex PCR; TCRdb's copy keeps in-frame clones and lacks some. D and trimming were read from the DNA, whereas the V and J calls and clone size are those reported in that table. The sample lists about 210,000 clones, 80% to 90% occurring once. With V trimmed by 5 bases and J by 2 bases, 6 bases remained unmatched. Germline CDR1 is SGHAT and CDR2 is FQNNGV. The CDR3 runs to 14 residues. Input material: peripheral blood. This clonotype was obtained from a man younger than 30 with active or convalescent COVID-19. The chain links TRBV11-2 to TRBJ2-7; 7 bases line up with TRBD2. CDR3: CASSPRRGAYEQYF. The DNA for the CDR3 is TGTGCCAGCAGCCCAAGACGGGGGGCCTACGAGCAGTACTTC.